Below, one T cell receptor (beta chain) is given with its context. There is no known antigen for this receptor. From each donor, a roughly 2.7 ml peripheral blood sample was drawn into PAXgene tubes and stored at -80 degrees C. Without any T cell sorting, total RNA was extracted from whole blood using the PAXgene blood miRNA kit on an automated QIAcube. Deep TCRalpha and TCRbeta repertoire profiling with unique molecular barcoding was performed on peripheral blood of monozygotic twin pairs concordant or discordant for inflammatory bowel disease. Smoking habits were recorded for all twin pairs, and individuals were classified as current, former or never smokers. The data were taken from a study of monozygotic twins with inflammatory bowel disease (dated by TCRdb to about 2019). Broadly, across the study: The full study comprised around 28 monozygotic twin pairs: nine German pairs (four IBD-concordant, five IBD-discordant) and 19 IBD-discordant Danish pairs. Each individual had, on average, about 151 000 unique TCRalpha sequences and 181 000 unique TCRbeta sequences available for analysis. Disease-associated traits were sought mainly through comparisons between IBD patients and their genetically identical healthy co-twins within discordant pairs.

Via the germline V gene, CDR1 is KGHDR and CDR2 SFDVKD. The CDR3 starts with the cysteine, ends with the phenylalanine, and has 15 residues. No coding sequence is recorded. The library was obtained by 5' RACE. Each TCR library was prepared from 3,000 to 4,500 ng of total RNA. For each sample, cDNA synthesis was carried out in eight separate reactions using SMARTScribe reverse transcriptase. During cDNA synthesis, template switching was used to introduce unique molecular identifiers that contained a 6-nucleotide sample barcode. Amplification of TCRalpha and TCRbeta cDNA involved two nested PCRs of around 16 and 10 cycles, and each PCR was followed by bead purification. Before amplification, the cDNA was treated with uracil DNA-glycosylase and purified using the QIAquick PCR purification kit. In the second PCR, Illumina TruSeq-compatible adapters and sample-specific barcodes were added. Library quality and concentration were assessed using TapeStation and Qubit, and roughly 5.5 ng of each library was pooled. Sequencing of pooled libraries was carried out on an Illumina HiSeq2500 single-index Rapid Run using 2 x 100 bp reads and custom sequencing primers. Processing in the source paper ran as follows. MiGEC version 1.2.6 was used for UMI-based consensus assembly, which corrected PCR and sequencing errors. MiXCR version 2.1.1 was used for V(D)J alignment, clonotype assembly and CDR3 extraction. To normalise gene usage, clonotype sharing and MAIT/NKT TCR abundance, the top 1000, 10 000 and 20 000 clonotypes in each sample were analysed. Diversity was computed as the inverse Simpson index with the vegan R package after downsampling to 27 000 UMIs. Statistical testing used paired Mann-Whitney U tests on the discordant twin pairs and applied Benjamini-Hochberg correction for multiple testing. After the reads were reprocessed by TCRdb, one entry was made per CDR3 protein sequence, with no DNA. In this record, the V and J calls reflect TCRdb's handling and not the investigators' own analysis. The record for this sample contains around 370,000 distinct CDR3 sequences. Of the sample, just over 2.5% falls within the top ten clones.

What the work shows at the level of the full study, not this receptor alone: Measured by the inverse Simpson index, TCRbeta repertoire diversity was lower in IBD patients than in their healthy co-twins. No single strong signal or clonotype linked to IBD turned up in the results, so the idea that one exists was not supported. Different T cell subtypes could not be distinguished in the analysis. Repertoire similarity did not differ between concordant and discordant twins, possibly due to limited statistical power. Fewer clonotypes were shared with other individuals by IBD patients than by healthy twins, most markedly in patients showing signs of disease activity. Background noise and inter-individual variability may have been introduced into the repertoires by the differing immunosuppressive treatments among patients.

The clonotype originates from a human donor with ulcerative colitis or Crohn's disease, or a healthy co-twin of an affected twin (not recorded which). Recombination joined TRBV24-1 with TRBJ2-3. Sequencing was done on a sample of blood. The CDR3 sequence is CATSDLGASTDTQYF.